A selection of T cell receptor beta chains follows, all from one sample in a study of patients and donors after allogeneic stem cell transplantation. TCRdb reprocessed the RT-PCR reads with MiXCR, giving one entry per CDR3 protein. This table holds over 400,000 distinct CDR3 sequences, approximately 16% found once. The sample comprised blood, either unsorted or a sorted T cell fraction (not recorded which). These TCRs come from a human donor who was either an allogeneic HSCT recipient or a stem cell or donor lymphocyte infusion donor (not recorded which). It is not recorded whose cells these are; they may come from a transplant donor. The CDR3 runs from the conserved cysteine through the conserved F or W. Fields, in order: D gene, J gene, clone size, V gene, CDR3 DNA, CDR3 protein. A D gene is named only where the DNA matches it firmly. Size values are once, few and many counts, or a class for expanded clones, and some rows have none.

>NA|TRBJ1-4|NA|TRBV6-5
TGTGCCAGCAGTTACGGGGGGGACTATGGTGAACTGTTTTTT
CASSYGGDYGELFF
>NA|TRBJ2-3|NA|TRBV18
TGTGCCAGCTCACCAGTTCGCGGCCTCACAGATACGCAGTATTTT
CASSPVRGLTDTQYF
>NA|TRBJ2-3|few|TRBV7-7
TGTGCCAGCAGCTTTACCCCTGGAGATACGCAGTATTTT
CASSFTPGDTQYF
>NA|TRBJ2-5|NA|TRBV15
TGTGCCACCAGCAGAGATGGGCTCCCTACGGCCTACAGCCCCCAAGAGACCCAGTACTTC
CATSRDGLPTAYSPQETQYF
>TRBD2|TRBJ2-1|NA|TRBV3-1
TGTGCCAGCAGCCACCACGGGAGGGCCGTTGGTAATGAGCAGTTCTTC
CASSHHGRAVGNEQFF
>NA|TRBJ1-1|many|TRBV12-3/TRBV12-4
TGTGCCAGCAGCTTTCGGGGGGGCACTGAAGCTTTCTTT
CASSFRGGTEAFF
>NA|TRBJ2-6|NA|TRBV7-6
TGTGCCAGCAGCTCGACTACCCCCTCTGGGGCCAACGTCCTGACTTTC
CASSSTTPSGANVLTF
>NA|TRBJ1-6|NA|TRBV11-3
TGTGCCAGCAGTAAAAGGGGTGAAAATTCACCCCTCCACTTT
CASSKRGENSPLHF
>NA|TRBJ1-2|NA|TRBV18
TGTGCCAGCTCACCACTAGACAGAAACTATGGCTACACCTTC
CASSPLDRNYGYTF
>NA|TRBJ1-3|NA|TRBV7-9
TGTGCCAGCAGCTTATACGGCCAGGTTGGAAACACCATATATTTT
CASSLYGQVGNTIYF
>NA|TRBJ2-3|many|TRBV4-1
TGCGCCAGCAGGCCCAGACAGGTTGGGAGCACAGATACGCAGTATTTT
CASRPRQVGSTDTQYF
>NA|TRBJ1-5|few|TRBV5-1
TGCGCCAGCAGCCCCCTGGGTACAGATAGCAATCAGCCCCAGCATTTT
CASSPLGTDSNQPQHF
>NA|TRBJ2-7|NA|TRBV24-1
TGTGCCACCAGTGATTTACGGGGTTACGAGCAGTACTTC
CATSDLRGYEQYF
>TRBD1|TRBJ1-3|few|TRBV10-3
TGTGCCATCAGGGGGACAGGCGGAAACACCATATATTTT
CAIRGTGGNTIYF
>NA|TRBJ2-2|many|TRBV20-1
TGCAGTGCTCTTTCCTACACCGGGGAGCTGTTTTTT
CSALSYTGELFF
>NA|TRBJ1-5|few|TRBV9
TGTGCCAGCAGCGGGCCGGGCAATCAGCCCCAGCATTTT
CASSGPGNQPQHF
>NA|TRBJ1-4|NA|TRBV2
TGTGCCAGCAGTGATGTTGCAACTAATGAAAAACTGTTTTTT
CASSDVATNEKLFF
>TRBD1|TRBJ1-2|NA|TRBV20-1
TGCAGTGCTAGAGATGGGGACAGGGGCCCTAACTATGGCTACACCTTC
CSARDGDRGPNYGYTF
>TRBD2|TRBJ2-1|NA|TRBV11-2
TGTGCCAGCAGCCCAGTGGGGCTAGCGGGGCGTCAATACAATGAGCAGTTCTTC
CASSPVGLAGRQYNEQFF
>NA|TRBJ1-1|few|TRBV12-3/TRBV12-4
TGTGCCAGCACCCTCCAGGCAGGCGGCTCCCTCAACACTGAAGCTTTCTTT
CASTLQAGGSLNTEAFF
>TRBD2|TRBJ2-7|NA|TRBV4-1
TGCGCCAGCAGCCAAGATGTGGGAGGGGATATCTCCTACGAGCAGTACTTC
CASSQDVGGDISYEQYF
>NA|TRBJ2-5|NA|TRBV6-5
TGTGCCAGCTGGAGGGGGCAAGAGACCCAGTACTTC
CASWRGQETQYF
>NA|TRBJ1-2|few|TRBV20-1
TGCAGTGCTAGAGGATCAGCGGGGGGCGGCTACACCTTC
CSARGSAGGGYTF